This T cell receptor beta chain was captured by sequencing in a study of T cells expressing NK-cell markers. Study-level findings and limits: It is unclear if expanded NKG2C-expressing clones target HCMV antigens. NKG2C+ dominant clonotype frequencies in six or seven donors were roughly 1.0-7.5% of CD8+ T cells.

The TCR beta cDNA came from 5'RACE template switching with UMIs. Reprocessing the 5' RACE reads, TCRdb reports a single entry for every CDR3 protein and omits DNA. The table gives over 250,000 distinct CDR3 sequences; the top ten clones make up 4.2% of it. This CDR3 has 14 residues. CDR1 is SGHTA and CDR2 is FQGNSA in the germline V gene. A word on this clonotype: Its cognate antigen is unknown.

The TCR originated in a woman aged 18 to 69 in good health. Sample: blood T cells: a sorted CD56 or NKG2C T cell subset, CD4+ or CD8+ T cells, or bulk PBMC T cells (not recorded which). The J gene is TRBJ1-3, the V gene TRBV7-2; absent DNA, TCRdb's TRBD1 call cannot be checked. This chain's CDR3 is CASLLTGAGNTIYF.